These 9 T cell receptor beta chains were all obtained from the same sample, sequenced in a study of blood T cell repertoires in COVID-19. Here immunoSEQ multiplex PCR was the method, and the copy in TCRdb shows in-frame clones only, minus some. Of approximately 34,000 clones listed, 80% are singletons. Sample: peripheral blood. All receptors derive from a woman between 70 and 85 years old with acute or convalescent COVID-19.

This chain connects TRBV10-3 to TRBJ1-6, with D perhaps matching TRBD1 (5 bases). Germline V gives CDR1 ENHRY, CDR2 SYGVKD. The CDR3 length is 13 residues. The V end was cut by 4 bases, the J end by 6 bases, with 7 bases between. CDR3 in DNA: TGTGCCATCAGTGGACAGCTTAATTCACCCCTCCACTTT. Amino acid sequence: CAISGQLNSPLHF.

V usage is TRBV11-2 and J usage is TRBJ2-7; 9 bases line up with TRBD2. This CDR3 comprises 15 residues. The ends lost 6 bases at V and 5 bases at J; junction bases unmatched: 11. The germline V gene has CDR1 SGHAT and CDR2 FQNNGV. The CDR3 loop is CASRHLSGRYHEQYF. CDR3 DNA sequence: TGTGCCAGCAGGCATCTCAGCGGGAGGTACCACGAGCAGTACTTC. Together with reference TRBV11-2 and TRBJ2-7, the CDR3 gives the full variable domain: EAGVAQSPRYKIIEKRQSVAFWCNPISGHATLYWYQQILGQGPKLLIQFQNNGVVDDSQLPKDRFSAERLKGVDSTLKIQPAKLEDSAVYLCASRHLSGRYHEQYFGPGTRLTVT.

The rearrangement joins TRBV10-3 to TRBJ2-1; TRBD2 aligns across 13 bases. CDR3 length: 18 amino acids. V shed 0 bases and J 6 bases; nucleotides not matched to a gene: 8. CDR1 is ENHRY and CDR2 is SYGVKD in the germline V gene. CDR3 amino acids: CAISESRTSGRAVNEQFF. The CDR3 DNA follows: TGTGCCATCAGTGAGTCCCGTACTAGCGGGAGGGCCGTCAATGAGCAGTTCTTC.

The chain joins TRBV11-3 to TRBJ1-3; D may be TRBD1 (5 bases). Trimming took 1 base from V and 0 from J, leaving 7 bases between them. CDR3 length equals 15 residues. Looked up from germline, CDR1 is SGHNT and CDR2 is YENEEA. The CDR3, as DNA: TGTGCCAGCAGCTTAGGGGGCAGCTCTGGAAACACCATATATTTT. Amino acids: CASSLGGSSGNTIYF.

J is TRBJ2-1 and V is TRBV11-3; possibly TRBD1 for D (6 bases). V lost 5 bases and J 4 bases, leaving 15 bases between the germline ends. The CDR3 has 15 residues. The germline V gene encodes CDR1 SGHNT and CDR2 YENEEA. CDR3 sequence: CASSHRDTAYNEQFF. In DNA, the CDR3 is TGTGCCAGCAGCCACCGGGACACCGCTTACAATGAGCAGTTCTTC. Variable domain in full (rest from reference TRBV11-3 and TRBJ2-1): EAGVVQSPRYKIIEKKQPVAFWCNPISGHNTLYWYLQNLGQGPELLIRYENEEAVDDSQLPKDRFSAERLKGVDSTLKIQPAELGDSAVYLCASSHRDTAYNEQFFGPGTRLTVL.

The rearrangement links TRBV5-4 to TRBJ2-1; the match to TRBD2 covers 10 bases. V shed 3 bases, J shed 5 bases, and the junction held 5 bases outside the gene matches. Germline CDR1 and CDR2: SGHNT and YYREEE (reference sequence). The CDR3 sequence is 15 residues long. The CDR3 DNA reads TGTGCCAGCAGCTCCGGGACTAGCGACCACAATGAGCAGTTCTTC. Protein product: CASSSGTSDHNEQFF.

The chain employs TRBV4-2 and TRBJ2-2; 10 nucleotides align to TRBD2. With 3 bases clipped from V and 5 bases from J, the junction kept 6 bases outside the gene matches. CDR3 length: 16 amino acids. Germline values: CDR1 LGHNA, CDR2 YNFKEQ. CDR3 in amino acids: CASSHRLAGRTGELFF. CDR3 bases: TGTGCCAGCAGCCACCGACTAGCGGGTCGAACCGGGGAGCTGTTTTTT.

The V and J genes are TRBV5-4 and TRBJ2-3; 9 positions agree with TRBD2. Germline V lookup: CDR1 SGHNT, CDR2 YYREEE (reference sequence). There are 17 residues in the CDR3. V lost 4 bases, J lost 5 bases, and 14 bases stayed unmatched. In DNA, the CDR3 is TGTGCCAGCAGCAGATCAACCGGGACTAGCACCCTAGATACGCAGTATTTT. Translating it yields CASSRSTGTSTLDTQYF.

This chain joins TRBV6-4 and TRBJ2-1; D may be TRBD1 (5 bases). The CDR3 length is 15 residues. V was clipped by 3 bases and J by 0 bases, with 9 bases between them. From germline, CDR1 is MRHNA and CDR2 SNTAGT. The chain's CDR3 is CASSEGPTSYNEQFF. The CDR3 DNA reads TGTGCCAGCAGTGAGGGGCCGACCTCCTACAATGAGCAGTTCTTC.